This T cell receptor beta chain was identified in a study of Ad26.COV2.S vaccination and SARS-CoV-2 variants. Background on the study: The donor was enrolled in the Ad26.COV2.S arm of the COV1001 trial. In the study, Ad26.COV2.S was injected intramuscularly once, or twice 56 days apart. Study results and caveats: Vaccinated and placebo-treated recipients had similar non-spike TCR breadth.

Sequenced by immunoSEQ multiplex PCR; TCRdb stores in-frame clones only, minus some. The sample holds 350,000 to 450,000 clones, roughly 84% seen once. Noted treatment: some 19 received Ad26.COV2.S at low or high dose, single or two shots; 5 received placebo; per-sample allocation not given. It was on day 63 after the first vaccine or placebo injection that samples were taken. At a Boston site, the person donating was an adult of 18-55 years. In the case of this clone: Its antigen is not identified.

V was trimmed by 6 bases and J by 0 bases, leaving 12 bases between them. CDR1 is SEHNR, CDR2 FQNEAQ, per germline (reference sequence). CDR3 size: 14 residues. Sequencing used peripheral blood, obtained in a trial of Ad26.COV2.S vaccine versus placebo. The receptor was derived from a person aged 18-60 years who received the Ad26.COV2.S COVID-19 vaccine or a placebo. The J gene is TRBJ2-7, the V gene TRBV7-9; D may match TRBD1 or TRBD2 (5 bases each). The CDR3 spells CASSRDGASYEQYF. CDR3 nucleotide sequence: TGTGCCAGCAGTCGGGACGGAGCCTCCTACGAGCAGTACTTC.